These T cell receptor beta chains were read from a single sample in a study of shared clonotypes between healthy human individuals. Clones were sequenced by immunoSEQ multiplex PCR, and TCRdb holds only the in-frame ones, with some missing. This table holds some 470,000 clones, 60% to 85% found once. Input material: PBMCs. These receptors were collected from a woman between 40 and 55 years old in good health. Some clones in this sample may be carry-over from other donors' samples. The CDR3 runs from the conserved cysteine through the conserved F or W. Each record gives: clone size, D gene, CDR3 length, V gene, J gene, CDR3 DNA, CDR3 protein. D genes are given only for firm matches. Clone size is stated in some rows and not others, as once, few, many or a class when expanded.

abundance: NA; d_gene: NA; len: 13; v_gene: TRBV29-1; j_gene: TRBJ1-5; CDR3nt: TGCAGCGTTGTCCAGGGAGAGGATCAGCCCCAGCATTTT; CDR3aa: CSVVQGEDQPQHF
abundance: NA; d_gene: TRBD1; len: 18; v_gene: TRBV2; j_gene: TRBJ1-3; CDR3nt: TGTGCCAGCAGCACCAAGAAAAACAGGGGCTGGAAAGGAAACACCATATATTTT; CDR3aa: CASSTKKNRGWKGNTIYF
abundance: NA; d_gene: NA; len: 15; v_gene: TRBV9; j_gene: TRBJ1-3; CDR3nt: TGTGCCAGCCGTCAAGACGGAGGCTCTGGAAACACCATATATTTT; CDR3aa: CASRQDGGSGNTIYF
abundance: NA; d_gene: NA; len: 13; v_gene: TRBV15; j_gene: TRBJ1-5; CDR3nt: TGTGCCACCAGCCGCGTACACGATCAGCCCCAGCATTTT; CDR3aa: CATSRVHDQPQHF
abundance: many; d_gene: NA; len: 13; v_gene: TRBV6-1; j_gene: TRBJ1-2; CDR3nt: TGTGCCAGCACCCCGGGCCGAAGCGGTGGCTACACCTTC; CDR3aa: CASTPGRSGGYTF
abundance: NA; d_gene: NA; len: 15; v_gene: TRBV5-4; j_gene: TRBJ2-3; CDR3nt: TGTGCCAGCAGCTTTGAGGGAGTGGAGGCAGATACGCAGTATTTT; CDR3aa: CASSFEGVEADTQYF
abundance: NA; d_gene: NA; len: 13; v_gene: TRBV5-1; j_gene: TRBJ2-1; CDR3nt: TGCGCCAGCAGCTGGGAGTCCTACAATGAGCAGTTCTTC; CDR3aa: CASSWESYNEQFF
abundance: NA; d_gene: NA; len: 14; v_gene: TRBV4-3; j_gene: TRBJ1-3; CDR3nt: TGCGCCAGCAGCGTGGCGGGTGACGGAAACACCATATATTTT; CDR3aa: CASSVAGDGNTIYF
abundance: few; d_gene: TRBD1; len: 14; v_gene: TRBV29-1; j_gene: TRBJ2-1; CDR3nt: TGCAGCGTCCGGGACAGCGTTTCCTACAATGAGCAGTTCTTC; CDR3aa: CSVRDSVSYNEQFF
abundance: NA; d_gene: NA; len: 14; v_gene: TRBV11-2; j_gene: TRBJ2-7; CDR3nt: TGTGCCAGCAGCTTGGAAAGACTGGGACAAGGGCAGTACTTC; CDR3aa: CASSLERLGQGQYF
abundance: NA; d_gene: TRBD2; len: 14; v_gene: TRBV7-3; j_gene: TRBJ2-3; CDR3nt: TGTGCCAGCAGGGCGGGAGGGCCTATAGATACGCAGTATTTT; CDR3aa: CASRAGGPIDTQYF
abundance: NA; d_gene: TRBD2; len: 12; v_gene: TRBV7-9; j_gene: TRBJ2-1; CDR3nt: TGTGCCAGCAGCTTGACTAGCTTTGAGCAGTTCTTC; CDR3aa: CASSLTSFEQFF
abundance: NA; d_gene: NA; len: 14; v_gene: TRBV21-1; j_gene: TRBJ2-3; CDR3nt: TGTGCCAGCAGCTCGAGGACATTCACAGATACGCAGTATTTT; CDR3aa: CASSSRTFTDTQYF
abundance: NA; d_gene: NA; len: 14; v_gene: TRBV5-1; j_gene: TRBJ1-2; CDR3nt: TGCGCCAGCAGCCGGGGAGGGGGTGACTATGGCTACACCTTC; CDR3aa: CASSRGGGDYGYTF
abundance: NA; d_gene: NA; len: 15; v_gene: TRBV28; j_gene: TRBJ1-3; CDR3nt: TGTGCCAGCAGTCCCGGCGGGACGAGAGGAAACACCATATATTTT; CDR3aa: CASSPGGTRGNTIYF
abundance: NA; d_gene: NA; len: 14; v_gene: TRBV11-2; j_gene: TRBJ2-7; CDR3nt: TGTGCCAGCAGCTCCCTTGGGGGAACCTACGAGCAGTACTTC; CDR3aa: CASSSLGGTYEQYF
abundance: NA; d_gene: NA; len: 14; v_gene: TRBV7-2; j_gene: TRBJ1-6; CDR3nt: TGTGCCAGCAGCTTAGAGGGCTCAGCGTCACCCCTCCACTTT; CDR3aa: CASSLEGSASPLHF
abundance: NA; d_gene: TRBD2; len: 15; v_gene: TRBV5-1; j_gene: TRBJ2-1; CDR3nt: TGCGCCAGCAGCATCGGACTAGCGAATTTCTATGAGCAGTTCTTC; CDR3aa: CASSIGLANFYEQFF
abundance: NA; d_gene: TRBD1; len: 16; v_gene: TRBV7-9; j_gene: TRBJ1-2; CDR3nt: TGTGCCAGCAGTTTCGGGACAGACGGTTTTGGCTATGGCTACACCTTC; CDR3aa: CASSFGTDGFGYGYTF
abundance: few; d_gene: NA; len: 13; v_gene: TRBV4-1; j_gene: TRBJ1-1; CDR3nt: TGCGCCAGCAGCCAAGACGAAGGGCAGAGAGCTTTCTTT; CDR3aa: CASSQDEGQRAFF
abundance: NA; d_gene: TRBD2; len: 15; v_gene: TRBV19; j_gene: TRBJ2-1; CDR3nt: TGTGCCAGTAGTATACTAGCGGTGAGCTCCAATGAGCAGTTCTTC; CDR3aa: CASSILAVSSNEQFF
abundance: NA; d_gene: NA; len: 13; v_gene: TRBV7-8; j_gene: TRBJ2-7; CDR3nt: TGTGCCAGCAGCTTAGAAGCAGGGATCGAGCAGTACTTC; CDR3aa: CASSLEAGIEQYF
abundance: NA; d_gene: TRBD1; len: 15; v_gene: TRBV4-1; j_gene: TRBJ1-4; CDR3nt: TGCGCCAGCAGCCAGCCCGACAGGGAGGACGAAAAACTGTTTTTT; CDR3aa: CASSQPDREDEKLFF
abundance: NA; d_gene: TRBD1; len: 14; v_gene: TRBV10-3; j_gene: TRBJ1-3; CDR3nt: TGTGCCATCAGACAGGGGGCTACTGGAAACACCATATATTTT; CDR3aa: CAIRQGATGNTIYF
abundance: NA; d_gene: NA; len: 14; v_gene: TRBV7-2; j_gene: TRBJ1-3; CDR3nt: TGTGCCAGCAGCTTAGACAGCACTGGAAACACCATATATTTT; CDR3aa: CASSLDSTGNTIYF
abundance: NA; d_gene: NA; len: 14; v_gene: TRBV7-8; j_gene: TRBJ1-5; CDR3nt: TGTGCCAGCAGCTTATCGGACGGAAATCAGCCCCAGCATTTT; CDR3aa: CASSLSDGNQPQHF
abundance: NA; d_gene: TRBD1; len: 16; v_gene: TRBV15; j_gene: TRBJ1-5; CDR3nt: TGTGCCACCAGCAGTGGGGACAGGGGCTCCAATCAGCCCCAGCATTTT; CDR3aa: CATSSGDRGSNQPQHF
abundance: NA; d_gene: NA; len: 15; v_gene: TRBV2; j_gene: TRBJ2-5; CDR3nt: TGTGCCAGCAGTGTTGACGGGGCCCGGCAAGAGACCCAGTACTTC; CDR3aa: CASSVDGARQETQYF
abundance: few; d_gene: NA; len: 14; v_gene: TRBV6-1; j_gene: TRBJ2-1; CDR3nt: TGTGCCAGCAGTGAAGGGGACCCCTCAGACGGGCAGTTCTTC; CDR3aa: CASSEGDPSDGQFF
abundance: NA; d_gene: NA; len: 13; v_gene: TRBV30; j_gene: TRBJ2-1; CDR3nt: TGTGCCTGGAGCCGGAGGCCGAACAATGAGCAGTTCTTC; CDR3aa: CAWSRRPNNEQFF
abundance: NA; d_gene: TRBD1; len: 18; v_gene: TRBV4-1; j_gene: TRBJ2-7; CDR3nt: TGCGCCAGCAGCCAAGGGCCCGACAGGGGGGTCACTAGCTACGAGCAGTACTTC; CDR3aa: CASSQGPDRGVTSYEQYF
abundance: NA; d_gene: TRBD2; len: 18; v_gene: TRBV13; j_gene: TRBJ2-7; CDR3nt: TGTGCCAGCAGCTTAGCTACGGGACTAGCGGGAGGGTCCTACGAGCAGTACTTC; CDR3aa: CASSLATGLAGGSYEQYF
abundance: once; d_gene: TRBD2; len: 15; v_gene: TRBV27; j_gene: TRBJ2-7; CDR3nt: TGTGCCAGCAGTTACCTAGCGGGAGGGCCCTACGAGCAGTACTTC; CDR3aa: CASSYLAGGPYEQYF
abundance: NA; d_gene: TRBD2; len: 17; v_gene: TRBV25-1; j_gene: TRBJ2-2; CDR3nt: TGTGCCAGCAGTGAATATGGTGCTAGCGGGAACACCGGGGAGCTGTTTTTT; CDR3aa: CASSEYGASGNTGELFF
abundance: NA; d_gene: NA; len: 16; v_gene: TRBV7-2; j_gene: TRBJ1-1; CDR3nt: TGTGCCAGCAGTCTAAGGCTGCTGCGGCGGAACACTGAAGCTTTCTTT; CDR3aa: CASSLRLLRRNTEAFF
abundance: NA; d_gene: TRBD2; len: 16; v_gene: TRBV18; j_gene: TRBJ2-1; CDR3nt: TGTGCCAGCTCACTCCGGCTAGCGGGTAACTACAATGAGCAGTTCTTC; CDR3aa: CASSLRLAGNYNEQFF
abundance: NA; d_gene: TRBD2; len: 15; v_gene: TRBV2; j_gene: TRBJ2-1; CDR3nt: TGTGCCAGCAATCGACTAGCGGGAGGGGTGGGTGAGCAGTTCTTC; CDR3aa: CASNRLAGGVGEQFF